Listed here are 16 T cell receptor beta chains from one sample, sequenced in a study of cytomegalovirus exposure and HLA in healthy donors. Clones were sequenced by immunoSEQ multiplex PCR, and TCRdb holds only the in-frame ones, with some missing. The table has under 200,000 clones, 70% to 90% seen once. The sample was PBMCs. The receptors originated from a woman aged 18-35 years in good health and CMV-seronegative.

CDR3 in DNA: TGCGCCAGCAGCCAAGAGGAACTAGCGGGATTCTATGAGCAGTTCTTC. Protein sequence: CASSQEELAGFYEQFF. The V call is TRBV4-3, the J call TRBJ2-1; 10 positions agree with TRBD2. CDR1 and CDR2 from the germline V gene are LGHNA and YSLEER. Losses at the gene ends were 0 bases for V and 8 bases for J; bases not matched to a gene: 7. The CDR3 extends over 16 amino acids.

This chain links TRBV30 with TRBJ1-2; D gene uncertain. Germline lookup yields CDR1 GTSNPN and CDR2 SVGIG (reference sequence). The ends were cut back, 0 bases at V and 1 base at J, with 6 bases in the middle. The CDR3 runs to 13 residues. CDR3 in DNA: TGTGCCTGGAGTGTTCTAAATAACTATGGCTACACCTTC. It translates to CAWSVLNNYGYTF.

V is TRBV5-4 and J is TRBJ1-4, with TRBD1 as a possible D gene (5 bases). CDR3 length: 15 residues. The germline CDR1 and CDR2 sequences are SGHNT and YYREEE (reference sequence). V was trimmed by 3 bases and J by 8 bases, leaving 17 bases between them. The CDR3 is CASSWGGEQAEKLFF. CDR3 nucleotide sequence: TGTGCCAGCAGCTGGGGCGGGGAGCAGGCGGAAAAACTGTTTTTT.

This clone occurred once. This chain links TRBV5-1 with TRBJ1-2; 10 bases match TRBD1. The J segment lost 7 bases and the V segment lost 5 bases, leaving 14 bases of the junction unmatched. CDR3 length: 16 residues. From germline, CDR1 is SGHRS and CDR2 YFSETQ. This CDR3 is CASRSTTGGVESGYTF. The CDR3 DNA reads TGCGCCAGCAGGAGTACGACAGGGGGCGTAGAGTCTGGCTACACCTTC.

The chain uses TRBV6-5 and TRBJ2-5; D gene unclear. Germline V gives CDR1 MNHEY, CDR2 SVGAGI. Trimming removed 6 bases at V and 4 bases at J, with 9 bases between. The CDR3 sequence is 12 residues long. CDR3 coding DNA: TGTGCCAGCAGGAGCGTGGCAGAGACCCAGTACTTC. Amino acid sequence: CASRSVAETQYF.

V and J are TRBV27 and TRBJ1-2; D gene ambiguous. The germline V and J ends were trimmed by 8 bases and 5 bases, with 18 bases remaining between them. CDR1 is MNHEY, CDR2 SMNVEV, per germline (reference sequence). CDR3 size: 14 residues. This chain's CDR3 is CASRPPGLHYGYTF. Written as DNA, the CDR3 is TGTGCCAGCCGACCCCCGGGTCTCCATTATGGCTACACCTTC.

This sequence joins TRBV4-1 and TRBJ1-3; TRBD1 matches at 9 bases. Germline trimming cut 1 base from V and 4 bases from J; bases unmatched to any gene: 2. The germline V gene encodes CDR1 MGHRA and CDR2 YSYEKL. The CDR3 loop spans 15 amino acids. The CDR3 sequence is CASSQGQGVGNTIYF. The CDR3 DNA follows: TGCGCCAGCAGCCAAGGACAGGGGGTGGGAAACACCATATATTTT.

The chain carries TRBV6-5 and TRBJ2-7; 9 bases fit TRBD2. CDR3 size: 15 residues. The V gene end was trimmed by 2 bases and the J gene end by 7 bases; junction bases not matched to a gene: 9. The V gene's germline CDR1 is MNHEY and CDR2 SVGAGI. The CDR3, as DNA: TGTGCCAGCAGTTACCGGGCGGGAGGGCCAGGGGAGCAGTACTTC. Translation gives CASSYRAGGPGEQYF.

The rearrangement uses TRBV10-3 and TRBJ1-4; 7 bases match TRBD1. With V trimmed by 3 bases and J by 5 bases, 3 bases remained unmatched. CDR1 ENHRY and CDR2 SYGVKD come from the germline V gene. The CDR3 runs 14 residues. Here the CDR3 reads CAISDGQANEKLFF. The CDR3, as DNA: TGTGCCATCAGTGATGGACAGGCAAATGAAAAACTGTTTTTT.

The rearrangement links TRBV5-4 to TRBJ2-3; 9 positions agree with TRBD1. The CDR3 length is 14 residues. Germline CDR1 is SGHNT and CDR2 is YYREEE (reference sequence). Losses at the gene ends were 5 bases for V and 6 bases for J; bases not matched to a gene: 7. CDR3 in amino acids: CASSSGQGSDTQYF. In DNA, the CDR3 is TGTGCCAGCAGTTCCGGACAGGGGTCCGATACGCAGTATTTT.

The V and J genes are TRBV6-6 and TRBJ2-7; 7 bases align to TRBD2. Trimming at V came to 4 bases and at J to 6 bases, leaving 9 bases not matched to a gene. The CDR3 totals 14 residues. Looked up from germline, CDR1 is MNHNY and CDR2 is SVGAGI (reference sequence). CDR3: CASSLLIQRGEQYF. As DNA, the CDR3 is TGTGCCAGCAGTTTACTAATACAGCGGGGCGAGCAGTACTTC.

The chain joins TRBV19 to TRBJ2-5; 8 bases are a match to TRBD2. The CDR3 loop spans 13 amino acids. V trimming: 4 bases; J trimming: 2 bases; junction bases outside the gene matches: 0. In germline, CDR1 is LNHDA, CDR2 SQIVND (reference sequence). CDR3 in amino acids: CASSTSGQETQYF. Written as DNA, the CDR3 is TGTGCCAGTAGTACTAGCGGGCAAGAGACCCAGTACTTC.

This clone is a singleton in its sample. The CDR3 loop is CASLTTPRAPLYGYTF. CDR3 nucleotides: TGTGCCAGCCTTACCACCCCACGAGCGCCCCTATATGGCTACACCTTC. V usage is TRBV5-4 and J usage is TRBJ1-2; D is unclear. Trimming took 7 bases from V and 5 from J, leaving 24 bases between them. Germline values: CDR1 SGHNT, CDR2 YYREEE (reference sequence). The CDR3 has 16 residues.

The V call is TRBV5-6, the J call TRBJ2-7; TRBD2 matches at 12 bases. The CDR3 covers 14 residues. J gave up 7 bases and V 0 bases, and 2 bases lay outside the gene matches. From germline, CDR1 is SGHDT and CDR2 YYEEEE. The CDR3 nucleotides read TGTGCCAGCAGCTTGGAACTAGCGGGAGGAGAGCAGTACTTC. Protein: CASSLELAGGEQYF.

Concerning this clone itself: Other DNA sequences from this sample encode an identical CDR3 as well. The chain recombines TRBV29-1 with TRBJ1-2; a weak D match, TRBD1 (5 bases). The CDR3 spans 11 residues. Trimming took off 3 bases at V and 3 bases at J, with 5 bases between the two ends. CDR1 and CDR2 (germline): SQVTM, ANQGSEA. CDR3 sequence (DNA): TGCAGCGTTGACAGGGACTATGGCTACACCTTC. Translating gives CSVDRDYGYTF. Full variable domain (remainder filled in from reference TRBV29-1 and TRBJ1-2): SAVISQKPSRDICQRGTSLTIQCQVDSQVTMMFWYRQQPGQSLTLIATANQGSEATYESGFVIDKFPISRPNLTFSTLTVSNMSPEDSSIYLCSVDRDYGYTFGSGTRLTVV.

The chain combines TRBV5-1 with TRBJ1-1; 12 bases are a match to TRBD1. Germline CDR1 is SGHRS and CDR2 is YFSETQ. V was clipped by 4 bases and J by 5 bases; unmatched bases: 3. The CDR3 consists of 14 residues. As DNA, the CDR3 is TGCGCCAGCAGCGAGGGACAGGGGGCAACTGAAGCTTTCTTT. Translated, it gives CASSEGQGATEAFF.